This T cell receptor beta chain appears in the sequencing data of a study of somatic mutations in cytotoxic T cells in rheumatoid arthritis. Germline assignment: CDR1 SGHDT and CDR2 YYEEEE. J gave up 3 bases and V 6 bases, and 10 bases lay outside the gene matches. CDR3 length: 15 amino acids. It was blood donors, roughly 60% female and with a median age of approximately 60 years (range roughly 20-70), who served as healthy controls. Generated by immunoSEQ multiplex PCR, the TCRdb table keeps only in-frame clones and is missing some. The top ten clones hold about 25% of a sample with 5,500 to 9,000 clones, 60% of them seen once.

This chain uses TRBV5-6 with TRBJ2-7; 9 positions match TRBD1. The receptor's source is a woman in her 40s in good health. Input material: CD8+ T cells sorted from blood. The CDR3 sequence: CASNKPGTGIYEQYF. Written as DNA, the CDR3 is TGTGCCAGCAACAAACCCGGGACAGGGATCTACGAGCAGTACTTC.